This T cell receptor beta chain was observed in a study of blood T cells in healthy people across ages. The CDR3 covers 15 residues. Germline CDR1 SGHDN, CDR2 FVKESK. PCR was performed a second time for about 6 to 11 cycles using a sample-barcoded 5' primer and a J-beta primer mix. TCRdb re-called the 5' RACE reads with MiXCR, one entry per CDR3 protein. The sample gives more than 700,000 distinct CDR3 sequences, about 55% of which show up once; approximately 40% is in the top ten. The source material was blood. The chain is built from TRBV14 and TRBJ2-1; tentative D call: TRBD1 (6 bases). The better agreement between TRBJ2-7 and the DNA end casts doubt on the J call. The clonotype was recovered from a man of 80 years or more in good health. The CDR3 DNA sequence: TGTGCCAGCTCACCAGCGCTCAGGGGCTACAATGAGCAGTACTTC. Residues: CASSPALRGYNEQYF.